What follows are 31 T cell receptor beta chains derived from one specimen sequenced in a study of blood T cell repertoires in COVID-19. The method was immunoSEQ multiplex PCR; TCRdb's version includes in-frame clones alone and lacks a portion of them. This sample has about 260,000 clones, with 70% to 90% found just once. The sequenced sample consisted of peripheral blood. These receptors originate from a human donor in a cohort sampled during active COVID-19.

The chain joins TRBV7-9 to TRBJ1-3; TRBD1 matches at 10 bases. The CDR3 has 16 amino acids. The J segment lost 2 bases and the V segment lost 5 bases, leaving 6 bases of the junction unmatched. CDR1 is SEHNR, CDR2 FQNEAQ, per germline (reference sequence). The CDR3 region has the DNA TGTGCCAGCAGCCCCCGGGACAGGGGAGCTGGAAACACCATATATTTT. Translation gives CASSPRDRGAGNTIYF. The full variable domain, in which reference TRBV7-9 and TRBJ1-3 provide the parts outside the CDR3, is DTGVSQNPRHKITKRGQNVTFRCDPISEHNRLYWYRQTLGQGPEFLTYFQNEAQLEKSRLLSDRFSAERPKGSFSTLEIQRTEQGDSAMYLCASSPRDRGAGNTIYFGEGSWLTVV.

The rearrangement links TRBV30 to TRBJ2-7; D possibly corresponds to TRBD2 (6 bases). The V end lost 4 bases, the J end lost 3 bases, and 13 bases lay between the germline ends. The length of the CDR3 is 13 residues. Germline lookup yields CDR1 GTSNPN and CDR2 SVGIG (reference sequence). CDR3 region: CAWNQRRDYEQYF. The CDR3 coding sequence is TGTGCCTGGAATCAACGGAGGGACTACGAGCAGTACTTC.

The chain carries TRBV18 and TRBJ2-1; perhaps TRBD1 as D (6 bases). V was shortened by 4 bases and J by 0 bases, with 16 bases between the two germline ends. This CDR3 is built from 17 residues. Germline V lookup: CDR1 KGHSH, CDR2 LQKENI. CDR3 sequence (DNA): TGTGCCAGCTCACGTCGACAGGAACTGAGCTCCTACAATGAGCAGTTCTTC. Protein product: CASSRRQELSSYNEQFF.

The rearrangement uses TRBV24-1 and TRBJ1-1; TRBD1 matches 7 bases. Germline loops: CDR1 KGHDR, CDR2 SFDVKD. V dropped 0 bases and J dropped 3; count of bases not matched to a gene: 3. The CDR3 consists of 15 residues. The CDR3 nucleotides read TGTGCCACCAGTGATTTGAGAGGACAGGACACTGAAGCTTTCTTT. Encoded protein: CATSDLRGQDTEAFF.

This rearrangement joins TRBV30 to TRBJ1-5; D possibly corresponds to TRBD1 (5 bases). This CDR3 is 14 amino acids long. The V end lost 5 bases, the J end lost 4 bases, and 15 bases lay between the germline ends. The V gene's germline CDR1 is GTSNPN and CDR2 SVGIG (reference sequence). The CDR3 here is CAWGMVRGNQPQHF. CDR3 DNA sequence: TGTGCCTGGGGTATGGTCCGGGGGAATCAGCCCCAGCATTTT.

The rearrangement joins TRBV28 to TRBJ2-7; 12 bases line up with TRBD1. Germline assignment: CDR1 MDHEN and CDR2 SYDVKM. The CDR3 sequence is 15 residues long. V shed 4 bases, J shed 7 bases, and the junction held 8 bases outside the gene matches. The CDR3 here is CASSSPGQGAREQYF. CDR3 in DNA: TGTGCCAGCAGTTCGCCGGGACAGGGGGCCCGGGAGCAGTACTTC.

The count of this clone is one. The chain employs TRBV14 and TRBJ2-7; weak D call: TRBD2 (5 bases). Trimming shortened V by 4 bases and J by 5 bases, and 15 bases separated the two germline ends. This CDR3 is 14 amino acids long. Germline V gene data show CDR1 as SGHDN and CDR2 as FVKESK. This CDR3 reads CASSPALATNEQYF. The CDR3 nucleotides are TGTGCCAGCAGCCCTGCCCTAGCAACCAACGAGCAGTACTTC.

This clone was detected once. V usage is TRBV7-2 and J usage is TRBJ1-1, with D possibly TRBD1 on 6 matching bases. This CDR3 contains 15 residues. Germline CDR1 and CDR2: SGHTA and FQGNSA. Trimming shortened V by 7 bases and J by 5 bases, and 20 bases separated the two germline ends. This chain's CDR3 is CASTLLGGVKTEAFF. CDR3 coding DNA: TGTGCCAGCACCCTGCTAGGGGGGGTAAAAACTGAAGCTTTCTTT.

The chain combines TRBV7-9 with TRBJ2-7, with 9 positions matching TRBD1. CDR1 is SEHNR, CDR2 FQNEAQ, per germline (reference sequence). CDR3 length: 14 amino acids. V shed 5 bases, J shed 9 bases, and the junction held 11 bases outside the gene matches. CDR3 residues: CASSPGTGLSVQYF. CDR3 nucleotide sequence: TGTGCCAGCAGCCCCGGGACAGGGCTCTCGGTGCAGTACTTC. Full variable domain (rest looked up from reference TRBV7-9 and TRBJ2-7): DTGVSQNPRHKITKRGQNVTFRCDPISEHNRLYWYRQTLGQGPEFLTYFQNEAQLEKSRLLSDRFSAERPKGSFSTLEIQRTEQGDSAMYLCASSPGTGLSVQYFGPGTRLTVT.

The chain links TRBV15 to TRBJ2-7; a weak D match, TRBD2 (5 bases). Germline V gives CDR1 LNHNV, CDR2 YYDKDF (reference sequence). The ends were cut back, 5 bases at V and 5 bases at J, with 19 bases in the middle. This CDR3 contains 15 residues. The CDR3 DNA is TGTGCCACCAGCCTTAAGAGGGAAGGAGTCCACGAGCAGTACTTC. Its protein product is CATSLKREGVHEQYF.

In this sample, this clone turned up once. V gene TRBV20-1 combines with J gene TRBJ2-5; 10 bases fit TRBD1. Germline lookup yields CDR1 DFQATT and CDR2 SNEGSKA (reference sequence). The J segment lost 5 bases and the V segment lost 3 bases, leaving 9 bases of the junction unmatched. This CDR3 contains 15 residues. CDR3 nucleotide sequence: TGCAGTGCTAGTTCGGGACAGGGGATAGGTGAGACCCAGTACTTC. Amino acids: CSASSGQGIGETQYF.

The chain couples TRBV24-1 to TRBJ2-5, with 9 bases identical to TRBD2. This CDR3 is built from 19 residues. V gave up 0 bases and J gave up 0 bases; unmatched junction bases: 10. CDR1 is KGHDR and CDR2 is SFDVKD in the germline V gene. The CDR3 is CATSDLSPSSGRYQETQYF. CDR3 nucleotide sequence: TGTGCCACCAGTGATTTGTCTCCATCGAGCGGGAGGTACCAAGAGACCCAGTACTTC.

This chain connects TRBV4-3 to TRBJ2-7; D gene unclear. Trimming took 0 bases from V and 4 from J, leaving 7 bases between them. This CDR3 contains 13 residues. Germline lookup yields CDR1 LGHNA and CDR2 YSLEER. The CDR3 is CASSQEEFYEQYF. The CDR3 DNA sequence: TGCGCCAGCAGCCAAGAAGAGTTTTACGAGCAGTACTTC.

V and J are TRBV19 and TRBJ2-7; 12 bases map to TRBD2. From germline, CDR1 is LNHDA and CDR2 SQIVND (reference sequence). V dropped 4 bases and J dropped 5; count of bases not matched to a gene: 6. The CDR3 runs 15 residues. CDR3 bases: TGTGCCAGTAGTAAAGCTCTAGCGGGAGGGCACGAGCAGTACTTC. This sequence encodes CASSKALAGGHEQYF.

The CDR3 nucleotides are TGTGCCAGCAGTCCCTGGTCAGGGATGGATCAGCCCCAGCATTTT. Translating gives CASSPWSGMDQPQHF. The chain uses TRBV6-6 and TRBJ1-5; possibly TRBD1 for D (5 bases). Trimming cost V 5 bases and J 5 bases, with 16 bases left between them. Germline CDR1 MNHNY, CDR2 SVGAGI (reference sequence). This CDR3 is 15 amino acids long.

The rearrangement joins TRBV18 to TRBJ2-3; perhaps TRBD2 as D (6 bases). Germline CDR1 KGHSH, CDR2 LQKENI. CDR3 length: 14 residues. V lost 3 bases, J lost 4 bases, and 11 bases lay in between. The CDR3, as DNA: TGTGCCAGCTCACCGAGCGGAGGGCCAGATACGCAGTATTTT. Amino acid sequence: CASSPSGGPDTQYF.

This clone was seen a single time. The DNA of the CDR3 is TGTGCCAGCAGCCCGACAGGGGGCAAAGGCTACACCTTC. Translation gives CASSPTGGKGYTF. The gene calls are TRBV7-2 and TRBJ1-2, with 10 bases that match TRBD1. V shed 5 bases, J shed 8 bases, and the junction held 5 bases outside the gene matches. The CDR3 consists of 13 residues. Germline V gene lookup returns CDR1 SGHTA and CDR2 FQGNSA.

This clone was seen once. CDR3 in amino acids: CASSLGPGQGATGANVLTF. CDR3 DNA sequence: TGTGCCAGCAGTTTGGGACCGGGACAGGGGGCAACAGGGGCCAACGTCCTGACTTTC. V gene TRBV28 combines with J gene TRBJ2-6, with 12 bases fitting TRBD1. Germline V gives CDR1 MDHEN, CDR2 SYDVKM. Unmatched junction bases numbered 10, after V lost 3 bases and J lost 4 bases. This CDR3 has 19 amino acids.

The gene calls are TRBV10-3 and TRBJ1-1; D not resolved. The CDR3 loop spans 15 amino acids. CDR1 is ENHRY, CDR2 SYGVKD, per germline. The V and J ends lost 0 bases and 1 base respectively, with 9 bases between them. The CDR3 DNA is TGTGCCATCAGTGAGTCCGCGACACCGAACACTGAAGCTTTCTTT. Protein: CAISESATPNTEAFF.

This sequence joins TRBV29-1 and TRBJ2-1; D call uncertain. V gave up 3 bases and J gave up 4 bases, with 10 bases separating them. The germline V gene has CDR1 SQVTM and CDR2 ANQGSEA. The CDR3 has 13 amino acids. CDR3 nucleotide sequence: TGCAGCGTTGAGCGGCAACGTTACAATGAGCAGTTCTTC. This gives the protein CSVERQRYNEQFF.

V and J are TRBV7-6 and TRBJ2-5; TRBD2 agrees at 9 bases. The CDR3 covers 17 residues. After removal of 1 base from V and 7 bases from J, the junction contained 13 bases not matched to a gene. From germline, CDR1 is SGHVS and CDR2 FNYEAQ. The CDR3 sequence is CASSLGVSGGSGRTQYF. The CDR3 bases are TGTGCCAGCAGCTTAGGAGTTAGCGGGGGTTCGGGGAGGACCCAGTACTTC. Variable domain in full (rest from reference TRBV7-6 and TRBJ2-5): GAGVSQSPRYKVTKRGQDVALRCDPISGHVSLYWYRQALGQGPEFLTYFNYEAQQDKSGLPNDRFSAERPEGSISTLTIQRTEQRDSAMYRCASSLGVSGGSGRTQYFGPGTRLLVL.

This chain joins TRBV19 and TRBJ1-2; TRBD1 matches at 10 bases. CDR1 LNHDA and CDR2 SQIVND come from the germline V gene (reference sequence). Germline trimming cut 3 bases from V and 6 bases from J; bases unmatched to any gene: 7. The CDR3 length is 15 residues. CDR3 bases: TGTGCCAGTAGTATCCGGACAGGGGGGTACGATGGCTACACCTTC. Translated: CASSIRTGGYDGYTF.

The chain joins TRBV6-5 to TRBJ2-1; 14 bases match TRBD2. This CDR3 comprises 16 residues. V shed 2 bases and J 5 bases; nucleotides not matched to a gene: 2. Germline assignment: CDR1 MNHEY and CDR2 SVGAGI. The CDR3 spells CASSYAGLAGDNEQFF. The CDR3 bases are TGTGCCAGCAGTTACGCGGGACTAGCGGGAGACAATGAGCAGTTCTTC.

CDR3 in DNA: TGTGCCAGCAGCTTAGACAGGGAGGAAGGCTACACCTTC. Translated, it gives CASSLDREEGYTF. This chain connects TRBV7-3 to TRBJ1-2; 7 nucleotides agree with TRBD1. The CDR3 runs 13 residues. Germline V gives CDR1 SGHTA, CDR2 FQGTGA. Germline trimming cut 2 bases from V and 8 bases from J; bases unmatched to any gene: 5.

The gene calls are TRBV19 and TRBJ1-2; no firm D call. The CDR3 consists of 13 residues. V was pared by 3 bases and J by 8 bases, with 13 bases between. Germline loops: CDR1 LNHDA, CDR2 SQIVND (reference sequence). Here the CDR3 reads CASSIVRLQGYTF. The CDR3, as DNA: TGTGCCAGTAGTATTGTCAGACTCCAGGGCTACACCTTC.

The sample holds a few counts of this clone. The chain combines TRBV5-4 with TRBJ2-7, with 7 bases matching TRBD1. CDR3 size: 14 residues. Looked up from germline, CDR1 is SGHNT and CDR2 is YYREEE (reference sequence). Unmatched junction bases numbered 8, after V lost 3 bases and J lost 5 bases. The CDR3 DNA follows: TGTGCCAGCAGCTCCCGACAGGGTGACCACGAGCAGTACTTC. The encoded protein is CASSSRQGDHEQYF.

The CDR3: CASSYQKGLETQYF. CDR3 nucleotide sequence: TGTGCCAGCAGCTATCAGAAGGGGTTAGAGACCCAGTACTTC. J is TRBJ2-5 and V is TRBV7-2, with D possibly being TRBD1 (5 bases). CDR1 SGHTA and CDR2 FQGNSA come from the germline V gene. V lost 4 bases and J lost 4, with 13 bases in between. The length of the CDR3 is 14 residues.

This chain connects TRBV25-1 to TRBJ2-1; D gene unclear. The length of the CDR3 is 11 residues. V gave up 8 bases and J gave up 3 bases, with 5 bases separating them. CDR1 and CDR2 from the germline V gene are MGHDK and SYGVNS. CDR3 sequence (DNA): TGTGCCAGCCGAGTCTACAATGAGCAGTTCTTC. Its translation is CASRVYNEQFF.

The rearrangement links TRBV11-2 to TRBJ1-1; a possible D gene is TRBD1 (6 bases). The CDR3 consists of 13 residues. Germline V gene sequence: CDR1 SGHAT, CDR2 FQNNGV. Trimming stripped 4 bases from V and 6 bases from J, with 12 bases between. For the CDR3, the DNA is TGTGCCAGCAGCTCCTTCGACAGGTCTGAAGCTTTCTTT. Translating it yields CASSSFDRSEAFF.

This chain connects TRBV6-2 or TRBV6-3 to TRBJ1-5; weak D call: TRBD1 (5 bases). The length of the CDR3 is 17 residues. The V end lost 2 bases, the J end lost 0 bases, and 14 bases lay between the germline ends. CDR1 MNHEY and CDR2 SVGEGT come from the germline V gene. CDR3 DNA sequence: TGTGCCAGCAGTTACCGTCAGGGTCTATATAGCAATCAGCCCCAGCATTTT. Translated, it gives CASSYRQGLYSNQPQHF.

The rearrangement joins TRBV18 to TRBJ2-7; D unresolved. V dropped 2 bases and J dropped 6 bases, with 14 bases sitting between them. The CDR3 is made up of 14 amino acids. Germline CDR1 reads KGHSH; CDR2 reads LQKENI. The chain's CDR3 is CASSPGEVLREQYF. Here the CDR3 DNA reads TGTGCCAGCTCACCAGGAGAGGTATTACGCGAGCAGTACTTC.